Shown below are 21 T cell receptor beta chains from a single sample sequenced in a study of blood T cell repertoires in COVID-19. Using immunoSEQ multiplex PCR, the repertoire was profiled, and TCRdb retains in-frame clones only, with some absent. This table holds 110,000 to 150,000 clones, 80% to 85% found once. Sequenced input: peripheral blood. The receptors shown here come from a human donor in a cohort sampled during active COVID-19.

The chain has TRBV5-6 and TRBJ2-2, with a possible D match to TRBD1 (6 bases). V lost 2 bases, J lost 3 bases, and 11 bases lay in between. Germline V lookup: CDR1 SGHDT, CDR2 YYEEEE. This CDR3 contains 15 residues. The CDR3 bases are TGTGCCAGCAGCTTCACGGGACACGACACCGGGGAGCTGTTTTTT. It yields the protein CASSFTGHDTGELFF.

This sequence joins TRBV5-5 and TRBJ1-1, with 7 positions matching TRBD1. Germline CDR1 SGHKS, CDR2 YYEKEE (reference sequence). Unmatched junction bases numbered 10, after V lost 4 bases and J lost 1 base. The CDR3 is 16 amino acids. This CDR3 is CASSPRQGVPNTEAFF. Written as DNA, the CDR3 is TGTGCCAGCAGCCCCCGCCAGGGGGTCCCGAACACTGAAGCTTTCTTT.

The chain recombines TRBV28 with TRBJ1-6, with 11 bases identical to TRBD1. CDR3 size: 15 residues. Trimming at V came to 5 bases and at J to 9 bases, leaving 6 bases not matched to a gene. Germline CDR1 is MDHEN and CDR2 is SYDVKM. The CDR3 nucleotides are TGTGCCAGCAGTCTCGGGACAGGGGGTCTTTCACCCCTCCACTTT. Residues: CASSLGTGGLSPLHF.

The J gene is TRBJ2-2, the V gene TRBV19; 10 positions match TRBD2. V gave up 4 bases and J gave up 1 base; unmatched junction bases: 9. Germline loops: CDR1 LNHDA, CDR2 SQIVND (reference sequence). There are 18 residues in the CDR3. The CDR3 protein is CASSTRSGGTMNTGELFF. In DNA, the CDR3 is TGTGCCAGTAGTACCCGTAGCGGGGGGACAATGAACACCGGGGAGCTGTTTTTT. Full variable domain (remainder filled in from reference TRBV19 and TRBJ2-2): DGGITQSPKYLFRKEGQNVTLSCEQNLNHDAMYWYRQDPGQGLRLIYYSQIVNDFQKGDIAEGYSVSREKKESFPLTVTSAQKNPTAFYLCASSTRSGGTMNTGELFFGEGSRLTVL.

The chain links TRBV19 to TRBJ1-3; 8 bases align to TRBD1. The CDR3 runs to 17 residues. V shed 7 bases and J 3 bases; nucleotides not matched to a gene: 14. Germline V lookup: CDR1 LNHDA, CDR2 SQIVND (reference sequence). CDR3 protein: CASTPMRQGAIGNTIYF. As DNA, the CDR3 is TGTGCCAGTACCCCCATGAGGCAGGGGGCTATTGGAAACACCATATATTTT.

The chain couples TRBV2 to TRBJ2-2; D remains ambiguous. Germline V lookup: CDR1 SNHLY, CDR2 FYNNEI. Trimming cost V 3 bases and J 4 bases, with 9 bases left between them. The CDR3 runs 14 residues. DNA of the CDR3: TGTGCCAGCAGTGACTTTAGAGGCACCGGGGAGCTGTTTTTT. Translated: CASSDFRGTGELFF.

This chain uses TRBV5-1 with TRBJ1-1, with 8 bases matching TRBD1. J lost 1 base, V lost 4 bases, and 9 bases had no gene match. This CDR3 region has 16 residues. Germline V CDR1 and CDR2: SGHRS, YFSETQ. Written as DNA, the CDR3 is TGCGCCAGCAGCATATGGACAGGGCCGAAGAACACTGAAGCTTTCTTT. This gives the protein CASSIWTGPKNTEAFF.

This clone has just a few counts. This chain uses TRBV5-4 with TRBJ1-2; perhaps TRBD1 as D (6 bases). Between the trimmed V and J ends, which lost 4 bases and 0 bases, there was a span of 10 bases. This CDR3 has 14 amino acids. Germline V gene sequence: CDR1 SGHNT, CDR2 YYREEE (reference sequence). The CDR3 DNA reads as TGTGCCAGCAGCCTGGACAGCACTAACTATGGCTACACCTTC. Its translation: CASSLDSTNYGYTF.

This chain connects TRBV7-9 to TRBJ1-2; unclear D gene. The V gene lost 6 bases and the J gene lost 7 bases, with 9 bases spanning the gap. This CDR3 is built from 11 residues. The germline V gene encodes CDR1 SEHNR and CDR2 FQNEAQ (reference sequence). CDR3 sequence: CASRAGGGYTF. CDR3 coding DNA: TGTGCCAGCAGGGCGGGCGGTGGCTACACCTTC.

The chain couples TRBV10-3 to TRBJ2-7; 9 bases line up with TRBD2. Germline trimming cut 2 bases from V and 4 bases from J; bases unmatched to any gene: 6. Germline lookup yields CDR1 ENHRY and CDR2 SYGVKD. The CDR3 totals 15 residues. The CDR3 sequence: CAISEIRLAGYEQYF. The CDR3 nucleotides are TGTGCCATCAGTGAGATACGGCTAGCGGGGTACGAGCAGTACTTC.

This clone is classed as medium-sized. This chain's CDR3 is CASSGSGTGRTEAFF. The CDR3 region has the DNA TGTGCCAGCAGCGGGTCCGGGACAGGGCGCACTGAAGCTTTCTTT. The V call is TRBV9, the J call TRBJ1-1, with TRBD1 matching 9 bases. Germline V CDR1 and CDR2: SGDLS, YYNGEE. CDR3 length: 15 amino acids. With 3 bases clipped from V and 4 bases from J, the junction kept 7 bases outside the gene matches.

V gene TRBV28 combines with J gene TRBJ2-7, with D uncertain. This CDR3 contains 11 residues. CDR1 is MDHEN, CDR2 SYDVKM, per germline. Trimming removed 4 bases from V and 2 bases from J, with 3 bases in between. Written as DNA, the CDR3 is TGTGCCAGCAGTTCTCCCTACGAGCAGTACTTC. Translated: CASSSPYEQYF.

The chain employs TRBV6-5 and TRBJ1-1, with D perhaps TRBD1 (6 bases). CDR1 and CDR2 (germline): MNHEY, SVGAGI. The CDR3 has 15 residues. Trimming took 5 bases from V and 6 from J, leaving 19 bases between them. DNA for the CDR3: TGTGCCAGCAGTAAACCTACACAGGGATCGGCTGAAGCTTTCTTT. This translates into CASSKPTQGSAEAFF.

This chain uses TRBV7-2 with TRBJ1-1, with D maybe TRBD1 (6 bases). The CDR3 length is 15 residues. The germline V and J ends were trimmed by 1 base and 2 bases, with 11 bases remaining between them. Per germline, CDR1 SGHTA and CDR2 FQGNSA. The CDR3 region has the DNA TGTGCCAGCAGCTTAGTGGCAGGGGAAAACACTGAAGCTTTCTTT. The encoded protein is CASSLVAGENTEAFF.

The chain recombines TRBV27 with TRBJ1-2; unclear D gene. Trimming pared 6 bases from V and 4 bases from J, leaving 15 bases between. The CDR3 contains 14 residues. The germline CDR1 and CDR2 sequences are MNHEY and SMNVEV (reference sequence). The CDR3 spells CASSPWEPSYGYTF. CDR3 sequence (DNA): TGTGCCAGCAGCCCTTGGGAGCCCTCCTATGGCTACACCTTC.

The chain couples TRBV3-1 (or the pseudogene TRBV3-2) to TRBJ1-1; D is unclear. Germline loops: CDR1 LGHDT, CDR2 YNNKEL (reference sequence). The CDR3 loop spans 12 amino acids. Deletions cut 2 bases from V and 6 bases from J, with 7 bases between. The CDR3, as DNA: TGTGCCAGCAGCCAACTGGACTCTGAAGCTTTCTTT. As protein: CASSQLDSEAFF.

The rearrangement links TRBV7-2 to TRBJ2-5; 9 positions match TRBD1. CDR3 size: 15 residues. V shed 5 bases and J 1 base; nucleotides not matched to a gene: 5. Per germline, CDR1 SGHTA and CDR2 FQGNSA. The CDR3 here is CASSATGGSQETQYF. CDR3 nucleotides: TGTGCCAGCAGCGCGACAGGGGGATCCCAAGAGACCCAGTACTTC. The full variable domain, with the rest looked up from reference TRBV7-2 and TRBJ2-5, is GAGVSQSPSNKVTEKGKDVELRCDPISGHTALYWYRQSLGQGLEFLIYFQGNSAPDKSGLPSDRFSAERTGGSVSTLTIQRTQQEDSAVYLCASSATGGSQETQYFGPGTRLLVL.

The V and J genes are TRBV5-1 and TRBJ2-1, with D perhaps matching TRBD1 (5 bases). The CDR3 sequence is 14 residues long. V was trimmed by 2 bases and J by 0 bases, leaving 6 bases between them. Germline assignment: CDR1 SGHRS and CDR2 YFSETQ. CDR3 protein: CASSFDSSYNEQFF. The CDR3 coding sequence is TGCGCCAGCAGCTTTGACAGCTCCTACAATGAGCAGTTCTTC.

The CDR3 loop is CASSPPSGPGNTIYF. The DNA of the CDR3 is TGTGCCAGCTCACCACCGTCAGGGCCTGGAAACACCATATATTTT. The V call is TRBV18, the J call TRBJ1-3, with TRBD1 as a possible D gene (5 bases). V shed 0 bases and J shed 2 bases, with 8 bases lying between them. The CDR3 has 15 residues. Germline V lookup: CDR1 KGHSH, CDR2 LQKENI.

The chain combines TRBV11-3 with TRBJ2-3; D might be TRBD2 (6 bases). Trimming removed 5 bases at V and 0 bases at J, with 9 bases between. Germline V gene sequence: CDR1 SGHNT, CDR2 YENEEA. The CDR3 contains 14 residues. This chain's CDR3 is CASSAGISTDTQYF. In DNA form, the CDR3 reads TGTGCCAGCAGCGCGGGGATAAGCACAGATACGCAGTATTTT.

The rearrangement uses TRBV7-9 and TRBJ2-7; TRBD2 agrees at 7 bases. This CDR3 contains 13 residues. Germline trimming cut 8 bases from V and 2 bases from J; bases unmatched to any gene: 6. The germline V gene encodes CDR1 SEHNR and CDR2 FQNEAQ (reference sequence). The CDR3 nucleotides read TGTGCCAGCGGTCCAGCGGGGACCTACGAGCAGTACTTC. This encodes CASGPAGTYEQYF. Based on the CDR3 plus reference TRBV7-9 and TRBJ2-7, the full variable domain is DTGVSQNPRHKITKRGQNVTFRCDPISEHNRLYWYRQTLGQGPEFLTYFQNEAQLEKSRLLSDRFSAERPKGSFSTLEIQRTEQGDSAMYLCASGPAGTYEQYFGPGTRLTVT.